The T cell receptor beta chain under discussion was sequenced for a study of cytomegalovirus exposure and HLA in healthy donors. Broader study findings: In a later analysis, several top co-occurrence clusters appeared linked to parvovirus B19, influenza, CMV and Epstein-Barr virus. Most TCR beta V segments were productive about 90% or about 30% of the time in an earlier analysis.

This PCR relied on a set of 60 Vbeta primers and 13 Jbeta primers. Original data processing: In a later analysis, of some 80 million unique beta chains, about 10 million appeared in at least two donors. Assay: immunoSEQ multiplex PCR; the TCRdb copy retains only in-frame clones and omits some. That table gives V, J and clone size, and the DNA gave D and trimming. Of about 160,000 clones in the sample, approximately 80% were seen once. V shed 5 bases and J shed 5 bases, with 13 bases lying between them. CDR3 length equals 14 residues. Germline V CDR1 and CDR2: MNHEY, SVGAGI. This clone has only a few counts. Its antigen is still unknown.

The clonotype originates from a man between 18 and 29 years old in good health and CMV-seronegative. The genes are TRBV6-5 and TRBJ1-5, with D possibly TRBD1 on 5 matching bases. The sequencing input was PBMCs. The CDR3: CASSPRTNYQPQHF. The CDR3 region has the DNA TGTGCCAGCAGTCCCCGGACAAATTATCAGCCCCAGCATTTT.